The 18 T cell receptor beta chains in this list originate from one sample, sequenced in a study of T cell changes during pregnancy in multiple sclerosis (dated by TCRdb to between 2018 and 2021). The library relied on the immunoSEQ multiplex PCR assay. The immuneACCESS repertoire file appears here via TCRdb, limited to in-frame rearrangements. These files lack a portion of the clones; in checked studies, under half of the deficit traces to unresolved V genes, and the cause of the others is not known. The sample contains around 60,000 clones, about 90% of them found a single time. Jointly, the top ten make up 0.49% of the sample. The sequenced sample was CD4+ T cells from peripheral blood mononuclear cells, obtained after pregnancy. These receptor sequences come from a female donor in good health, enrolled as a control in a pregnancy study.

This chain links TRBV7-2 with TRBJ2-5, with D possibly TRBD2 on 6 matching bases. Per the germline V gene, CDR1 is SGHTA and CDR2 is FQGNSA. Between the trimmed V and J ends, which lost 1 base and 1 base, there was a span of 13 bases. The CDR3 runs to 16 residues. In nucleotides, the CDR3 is TGTGCCAGCAGCTTAGGGAGGGGACTTTTCCAAGAGACCCAGTACTTC. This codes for CASSLGRGLFQETQYF.

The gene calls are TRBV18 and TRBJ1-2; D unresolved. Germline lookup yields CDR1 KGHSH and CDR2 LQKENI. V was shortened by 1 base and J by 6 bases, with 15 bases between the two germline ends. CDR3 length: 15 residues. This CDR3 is CASSPLRLYEDGYTF. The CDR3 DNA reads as TGTGCCAGCTCACCACTTCGCCTCTATGAGGATGGCTACACCTTC.

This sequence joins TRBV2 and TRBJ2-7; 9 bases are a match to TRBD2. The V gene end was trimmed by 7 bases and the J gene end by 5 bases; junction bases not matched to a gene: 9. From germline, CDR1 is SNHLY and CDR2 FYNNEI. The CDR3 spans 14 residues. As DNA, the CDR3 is TGTGCCAGCAATTTACTAGCGGGTGACCACGAGCAGTACTTC. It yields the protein CASNLLAGDHEQYF.

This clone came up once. This CDR3 reads CARSLGIRGRNTEAFF. As DNA, the CDR3 is TGTGCCAGAAGCTTGGGGATCCGAGGCAGAAACACTGAAGCTTTCTTT. This sequence joins TRBV5-3 and TRBJ1-1; D is undetermined. TRBV5-3 counts as an open reading frame of uncertain function. Trimming removed 0 bases from V and 2 bases from J, with 14 bases in between. The CDR3 totals 16 residues.

CDR3 DNA sequence: TGTGCCAGCAGCTTAGGCAGGCTCTACGAGCAGTACTTC. Its translation is CASSLGRLYEQYF. V usage is TRBV7-6 and J usage is TRBJ2-7; D ambiguous. The germline V gene has CDR1 SGHVS and CDR2 FNYEAQ. The CDR3 runs to 13 residues. Trimming cost V 1 base and J 3 bases, with 7 bases left between them.

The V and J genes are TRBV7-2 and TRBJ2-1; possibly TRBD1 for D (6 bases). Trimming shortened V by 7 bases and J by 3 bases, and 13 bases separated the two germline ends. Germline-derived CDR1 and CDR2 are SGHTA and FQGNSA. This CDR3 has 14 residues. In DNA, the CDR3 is TGTGCCAGCACCCCGGGACACCGCTACAATGAGCAGTTCTTC. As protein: CASTPGHRYNEQFF.

The chain's CDR3 is CASSETGEISTDTQYF. The CDR3 nucleotides read TGTGCCAGCAGCGAGACAGGGGAGATAAGCACAGATACGCAGTATTTT. The chain links TRBV9 to TRBJ2-3; 8 nucleotides align to TRBD1. CDR1 is SGDLS and CDR2 is YYNGEE in the germline V gene. V lost 3 bases, J lost 0 bases, and 6 bases stayed unmatched. The length of the CDR3 is 16 residues.

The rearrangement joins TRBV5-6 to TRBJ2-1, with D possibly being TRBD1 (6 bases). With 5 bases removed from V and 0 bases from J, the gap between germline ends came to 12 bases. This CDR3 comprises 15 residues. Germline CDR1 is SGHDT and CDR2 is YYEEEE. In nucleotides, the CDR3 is TGTGCCAGCAGGCGTCCAGGGGCCTCCTACAATGAGCAGTTCTTC. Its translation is CASRRPGASYNEQFF.

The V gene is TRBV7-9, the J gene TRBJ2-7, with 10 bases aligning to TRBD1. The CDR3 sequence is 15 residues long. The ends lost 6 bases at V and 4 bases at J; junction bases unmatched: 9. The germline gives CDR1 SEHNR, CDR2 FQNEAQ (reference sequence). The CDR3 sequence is CASRSFRDRGYEQYF. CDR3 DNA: TGTGCCAGCAGATCTTTCCGGGACAGGGGATACGAGCAGTACTTC. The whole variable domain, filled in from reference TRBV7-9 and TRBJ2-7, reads DTGVSQNPRHKITKRGQNVTFRCDPISEHNRLYWYRQTLGQGPEFLTYFQNEAQLEKSRLLSDRFSAERPKGSFSTLEIQRTEQGDSAMYLCASRSFRDRGYEQYFGPGTRLTVT.

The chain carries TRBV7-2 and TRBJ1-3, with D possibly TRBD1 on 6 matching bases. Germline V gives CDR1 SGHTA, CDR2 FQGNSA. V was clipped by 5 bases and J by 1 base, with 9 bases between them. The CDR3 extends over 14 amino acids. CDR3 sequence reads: CASSPGQSGNTIYF. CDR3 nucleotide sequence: TGTGCCAGCAGCCCGGGACAATCTGGAAACACCATATATTTT.

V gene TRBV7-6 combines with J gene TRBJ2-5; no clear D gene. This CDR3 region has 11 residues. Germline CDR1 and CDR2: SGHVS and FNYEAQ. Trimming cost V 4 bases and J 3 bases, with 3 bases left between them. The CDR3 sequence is CASSSKETQYF. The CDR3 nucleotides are TGTGCCAGCAGCTCTAAAGAGACCCAGTACTTC.

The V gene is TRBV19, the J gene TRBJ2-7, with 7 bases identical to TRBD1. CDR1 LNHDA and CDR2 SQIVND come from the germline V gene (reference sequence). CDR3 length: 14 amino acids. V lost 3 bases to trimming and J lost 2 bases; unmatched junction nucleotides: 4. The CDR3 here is CASSMGTVAYEQYF. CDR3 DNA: TGTGCCAGTAGTATGGGGACAGTAGCCTACGAGCAGTACTTC.

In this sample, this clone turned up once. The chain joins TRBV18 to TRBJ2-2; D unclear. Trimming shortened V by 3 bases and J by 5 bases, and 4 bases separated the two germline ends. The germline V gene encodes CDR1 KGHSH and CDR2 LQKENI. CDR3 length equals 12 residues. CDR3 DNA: TGTGCCAGCTCACCCATGACCGGGGAGCTGTTTTTT. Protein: CASSPMTGELFF. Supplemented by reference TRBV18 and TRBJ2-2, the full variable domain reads NAGVMQNPRHLVRRRGQEARLRCSPMKGHSHVYWYRQLPEEGLKFMVYLQKENIIDESGMPKERFSAEFPKEGPSILRIQQVVRGDSAAYFCASSPMTGELFFGEGSRLTVL.

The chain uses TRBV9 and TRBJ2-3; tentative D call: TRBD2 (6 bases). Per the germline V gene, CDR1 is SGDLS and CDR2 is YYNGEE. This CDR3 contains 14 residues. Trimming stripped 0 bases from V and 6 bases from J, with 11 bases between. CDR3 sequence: CASSVGNGGDTQYF. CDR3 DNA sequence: TGTGCCAGCAGCGTAGGCAATGGGGGGGATACGCAGTATTTT.

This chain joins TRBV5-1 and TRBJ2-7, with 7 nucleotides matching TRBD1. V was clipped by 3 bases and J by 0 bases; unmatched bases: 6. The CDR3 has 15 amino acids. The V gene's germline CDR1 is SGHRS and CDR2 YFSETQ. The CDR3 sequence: CASSSGQSSSYEQYF. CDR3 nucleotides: TGCGCCAGCAGCTCGGGACAGTCGAGCTCCTACGAGCAGTACTTC.

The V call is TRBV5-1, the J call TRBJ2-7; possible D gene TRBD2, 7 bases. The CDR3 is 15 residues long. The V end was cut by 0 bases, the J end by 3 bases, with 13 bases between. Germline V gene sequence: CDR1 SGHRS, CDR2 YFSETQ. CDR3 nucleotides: TGCGCCAGCAGCTTGGAGGCGGGGGCCCTCTACGAGCAGTACTTC. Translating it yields CASSLEAGALYEQYF. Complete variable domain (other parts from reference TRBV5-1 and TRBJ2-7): KAGVTQTPRYLIKTRGQQVTLSCSPISGHRSVSWYQQTPGQGLQFLFEYFSETQRNKGNFPGRFSGRQFSNSRSEMNVSTLELGDSALYLCASSLEAGALYEQYFGPGTRLTVT.

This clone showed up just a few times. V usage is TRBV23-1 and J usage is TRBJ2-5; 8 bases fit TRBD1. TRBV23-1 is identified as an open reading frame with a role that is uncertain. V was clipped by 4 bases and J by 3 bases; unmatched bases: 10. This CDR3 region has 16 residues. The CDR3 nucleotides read TGCGCCAGCAGTCCCCCGGGCAGGGGGCGAAAAGAGACCCAGTACTTC. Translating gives CASSPPGRGRKETQYF.

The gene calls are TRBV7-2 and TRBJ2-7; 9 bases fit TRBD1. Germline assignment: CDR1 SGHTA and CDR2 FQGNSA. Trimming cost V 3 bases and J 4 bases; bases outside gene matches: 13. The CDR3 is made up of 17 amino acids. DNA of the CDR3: TGTGCCAGCAGCTTTTTCACAGGGGGCCCTCCTTATTACGAGCAGTACTTC. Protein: CASSFFTGGPPYYEQYF.